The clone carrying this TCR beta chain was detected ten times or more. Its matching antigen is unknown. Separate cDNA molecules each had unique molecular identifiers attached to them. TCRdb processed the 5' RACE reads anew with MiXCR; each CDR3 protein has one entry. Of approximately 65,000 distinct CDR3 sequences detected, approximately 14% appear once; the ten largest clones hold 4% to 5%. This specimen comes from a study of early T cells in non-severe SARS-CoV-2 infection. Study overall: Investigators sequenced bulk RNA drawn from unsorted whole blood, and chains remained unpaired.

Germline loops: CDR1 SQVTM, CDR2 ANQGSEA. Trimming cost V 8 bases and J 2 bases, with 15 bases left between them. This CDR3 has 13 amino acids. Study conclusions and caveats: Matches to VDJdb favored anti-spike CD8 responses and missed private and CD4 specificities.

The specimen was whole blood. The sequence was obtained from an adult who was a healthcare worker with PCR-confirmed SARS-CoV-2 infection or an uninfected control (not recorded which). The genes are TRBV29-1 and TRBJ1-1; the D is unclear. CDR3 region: CSYHRGVNTEAFF. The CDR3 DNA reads TGCAGCTACCATAGAGGAGTAAACACTGAAGCTTTCTTT.